The rows below give T cell receptor beta chains drawn from one sample of a study of CD8 T cells in Susac syndrome. TCRdb independently ran MiXCR on the immunoSEQ multiplex PCR reads; one entry per CDR3 protein. The data show 95,000 to 150,000 distinct CDR3 sequences, 96% seen once. Material: CD4+ T cells from PBMCs. These receptors originate from a human donor with Susac syndrome. The CDR3 runs from the conserved cysteine through the conserved F or W. Fields, in order: clone size, V gene, D gene, J gene, CDR3 DNA, CDR3 protein. A D gene is named only where the DNA matches it firmly. Rows may omit the clone size; those that give it use once, few, many or a size class.

NA	TRBV28	TRBD1	TRBJ2-7	TGTGCCAGCAGACAGGGGGTCTACGAGCAGTACTTC	CASRQGVYEQYF
NA	TRBV19	NA	TRBJ2-3	TGTGCCAGTAGTACCCGGGGTTCGGAGGGGGCTGAAGATCGGTATTTT	CASSTRGSEGAEDRYF
NA	TRBV7-9	NA	TRBJ2-7	TGTGCCAGCAGCCGTAGTTGGAACGAGCAGTACTTC	CASSRSWNEQYF
NA	TRBV7-9	NA	TRBJ2-7	TGTGCCAGCGCATTATATCCGGGACAGCAGTACTTC	CASALYPGQQYF
NA	TRBV12-3/TRBV12-4	TRBD2	TRBJ2-7	TGTGCCAGCAGTCCACTAGCGGGAGGGTACTACGAGCAGTACTTC	CASSPLAGGYYEQYF
NA	TRBV6-5	NA	TRBJ1-2	TGTGCCAGCAGTTACTCGATTTCAGGCGGCTATGGCTACACCTTC	CASSYSISGGYGYTF
NA	TRBV15	NA	TRBJ2-3	TGTGCCACCAGCAGAGATCGGCGGGGATACACAGATACGCAGTATTTT	CATSRDRRGYTDTQYF
NA	TRBV29-1	NA	TRBJ2-5	TGCAGCGTTGAGCAGATTGGAGAGACCCAGTACTTC	CSVEQIGETQYF
once	TRBV7-2	NA	TRBJ1-1	TGTGCCAGCAACTTAGAATCCACTGAAGCTTTCTTT	CASNLESTEAFF
NA	TRBV10-3	NA	TRBJ2-1	TGTGCCACCGAGCTAGATTCAAAGCAGTTCTTC	CATELDSKQFF
once	TRBV3-1	NA	TRBJ2-5	TGTGCCAGCAGCCAAGATTCGCGCCAAGAGACCCAGTACTTC	CASSQDSRQETQYF
NA	TRBV19	TRBD1	TRBJ1-5	TGTGCCAGTAGTGGACAGGGGGATCGGCAGCCCCAGCATTTT	CASSGQGDRQPQHF
NA	TRBV9	NA	TRBJ2-7	TGTGCCAGCAGCGCCGGGACACAGACCTACGAGCAGTACTTC	CASSAGTQTYEQYF
NA	TRBV24-1	NA	TRBJ2-7	TGTGCCACCAGTGATGGACACTCCTACGAGCAGTACTTC	CATSDGHSYEQYF
NA	TRBV19	NA	TRBJ2-7	TGTGCCAGTAGTGATGGGGCAGGTAACGCGTACGAGCAGTACTTC	CASSDGAGNAYEQYF
NA	TRBV20-1	NA	TRBJ2-5	TGCAGTGCTAGAGGGGGGGTTGAGACCCAGTACTTC	CSARGGVETQYF
NA	TRBV3-1	NA	TRBJ1-2	TGTGCCAGCAGCCCCCTGTACAACTATGGCTACACCTTC	CASSPLYNYGYTF
NA	TRBV11-2	NA	TRBJ1-5	TGTGCCAGCAGCTTAAGGGACGGGCCCCAGCATTTT	CASSLRDGPQHF
NA	TRBV5-1	NA	TRBJ1-2	TGCGCCAGCAGCTTGTCGGCCGGAACTAACTATGGCTACACCTTC	CASSLSAGTNYGYTF
NA	TRBV18	NA	TRBJ2-7	TGTGCCAGCTCACCAGACGAACGGGCGGGCGAGCAGTACTTC	CASSPDERAGEQYF
once	TRBV24-1	TRBD2	TRBJ2-4	TGTGCCACCAGTGATTCAACTAGCGGTCCGAACATTCAGTACTTC	CATSDSTSGPNIQYF
NA	TRBV6-5	NA	TRBJ1-1	TGTGCCAGCAGCCCCCCCTCGGACACTGAAGCTTTCTTT	CASSPPSDTEAFF
NA	TRBV5-1	TRBD2	TRBJ2-1	TGCGCCAGCAGCCAAACCGGGACTAACTCCTACAATGAGCAGTTCTTC	CASSQTGTNSYNEQFF
NA	TRBV20-1	NA	TRBJ2-7	TGCAGTGCTAGAGGACCCGACAGGCCCTACGAGCAGTACTTC	CSARGPDRPYEQYF
NA	TRBV5-6	NA	TRBJ2-1	TGTGCCAGCAGCCTGGGGTTCAATGAGCAGTTCTTC	CASSLGFNEQFF
NA	TRBV30	TRBD2	TRBJ2-1	TGTGCCTGGAGCCAGCGGGAGGATAGTGAGCAGTTCTTC	CAWSQREDSEQFF
once	TRBV20-1	TRBD2	TRBJ2-7	TGCAGTGCTAGAAGCGGGAACTACGAGCAGTACTTC	CSARSGNYEQYF
NA	TRBV7-2	NA	TRBJ2-7	TGTGCCAGCAGCTTAGGGGGGGTATCCTACGAGCAGTACTTC	CASSLGGVSYEQYF
NA	TRBV29-1	TRBD2	TRBJ2-1	TGCAGCGCGGGGGAGGGAGTCGGTGAGCAGTTCTTC	CSAGEGVGEQFF
NA	TRBV30	NA	TRBJ1-1	TGTGCCGGACAGACCGGGCGAGACACTGAAGCTTTCTTT	CAGQTGRDTEAFF
NA	TRBV6-1	TRBD2	TRBJ2-2	TGTGCCAGCACCGAGGGAGGGAGAGGAACCGGGGAGCTGTTTTTT	CASTEGGRGTGELFF
NA	TRBV29-1	NA	TRBJ1-5	TGCAGCGTTGAAATGGGCCCGGGGCAGCCCCAGCATTTT	CSVEMGPGQPQHF
NA	TRBV27	NA	TRBJ2-2	TGTGCCAGCAGACAGGGGAGGAGCACCGGGGAGCTGTTTTTT	CASRQGRSTGELFF
NA	TRBV29-1	NA	TRBJ1-1	TGCAGCGTCCCGGATGAAGGGAGGGGAGCTTTCTTT	CSVPDEGRGAFF
NA	TRBV24-1	NA	TRBJ1-5	TGTGCCGCTCAGTCCGACGGCAATCAGCCCCAGCATTTT	CAAQSDGNQPQHF
NA	TRBV29-1	TRBD2	TRBJ2-3	TGCAGCGTCGCTGGGACTAGCGGGAGCACAGATACGCAGTATTTT	CSVAGTSGSTDTQYF
NA	TRBV20-1	NA	TRBJ2-1	TGCAGTGCTAGGACTCATTACAATGAGCAGTTCTTC	CSARTHYNEQFF
NA	TRBV3-1	NA	TRBJ1-1	TGTGCCAGCAGCACCACCTTAGACATGAACACTGAAGCTTTCTTT	CASSTTLDMNTEAFF
NA	TRBV19	TRBD1	TRBJ2-7	TGTGCCAGTAGTCTGAGACAGGGACCCTACGAGCAGTACTTC	CASSLRQGPYEQYF
NA	TRBV19	NA	TRBJ2-1	TGTGCCAGTAGTACCCCGACAGGATCGTACTCCTACAATGAGCAGTTCTTC	CASSTPTGSYSYNEQFF
NA	TRBV20-1	TRBD1	TRBJ2-2	TGCAGTGCTAGCCCCCGGACAGGAGACACCGGGGAGCTGTTTTTT	CSASPRTGDTGELFF
NA	TRBV7-9	NA	TRBJ1-1	TGTGCCAGCAGCTTACAGAATGGGTACACTGAAGCTTTCTTT	CASSLQNGYTEAFF
NA	TRBV29-1	NA	TRBJ2-5	TGCAGCGGAAAGAGGGGGAGACAAGAGACCCAGTACTTC	CSGKRGRQETQYF
NA	TRBV29-1	NA	TRBJ2-7	TGCAGCGCCGCAGGGTACCCTCCAGGTGAGCAGTACTTC	CSAAGYPPGEQYF
once	TRBV6-5	TRBD1	TRBJ2-7	TGTGCCAGCAGTTACTTCGGGGACAGGGTTGGCGAGCAGTACTTC	CASSYFGDRVGEQYF
NA	TRBV19	NA	TRBJ1-1	TGTGCCAGTAGAACCCAGGGATTGGAAGCTTTCTTT	CASRTQGLEAFF
NA	TRBV5-1	NA	TRBJ2-1	TGCGCCAGCAGCGAAGGAACCGGGGGCTACAGTGAGCAGTTCTTC	CASSEGTGGYSEQFF
NA	TRBV18	NA	TRBJ2-1	TGTGCCAGCTCACAGGGATACAATGAGCAGTTCTTC	CASSQGYNEQFF
NA	TRBV12-3/TRBV12-4	TRBD1	TRBJ1-3	TGTGCCAGCAGACTGGACAGGTTCTCTGGAAACACCATATATTTT	CASRLDRFSGNTIYF
NA	TRBV12-3/TRBV12-4	NA	TRBJ1-5	TGTGCCAGCAGTACCGGGACGGAAAATCAGCCCCAGCATTTT	CASSTGTENQPQHF
NA	TRBV24-1	NA	TRBJ2-1	TGTGCCACCAGTGATTTGAAAGGGGCTCCGGACTACAATGAGCAGTTCTTC	CATSDLKGAPDYNEQFF
NA	TRBV5-1	TRBD1	TRBJ1-2	TGCGCCAGCAGCCACCCCGGACAGGGACGAGGCTACACCTTC	CASSHPGQGRGYTF
NA	TRBV30	NA	TRBJ1-2	TGTGCCTGGAGTCTGTGGCAGGGTGGCTACACCTTC	CAWSLWQGGYTF
NA	TRBV20-1	NA	TRBJ1-1	TGCAGTGCTAGAGCTCCGCAGGGCCCTTCTGAAGCTTTCTTT	CSARAPQGPSEAFF
NA	TRBV27	NA	TRBJ2-5	TGTGCCAGCAGTTTATGGGGGCTACAAGAGACCCAGTACTTC	CASSLWGLQETQYF
NA	TRBV30	NA	TRBJ2-7	TGTGCCTGGAGACCGCAGGGATACGAGCAGTACTTC	CAWRPQGYEQYF
NA	TRBV29-1	NA	TRBJ2-7	TGCAGCGTTGAAAGGCTACAGTCTACCTACGAGCAGTACTTC	CSVERLQSTYEQYF
NA	TRBV28	TRBD1	TRBJ2-7	TGTGCCAGCAGTTATACAGGGGGGACCTACGAGCAGTACTTC	CASSYTGGTYEQYF